Here is one T cell receptor (beta chain) with its context. The data were obtained in a study of T cell clones after liver transplantation. On the study more broadly: TCRbeta sequencing after a pre-transplant mixed lymphocyte reaction identified graft-donor-reactive clones, later tracked in post-transplant blood. Third-party-reactive TCRbeta sequences from pre-transplant mixed lymphocyte reactions served as antigen-independent comparators.

Unstimulated PBMCs were sorted into CD3+CD4+ and CD3+CD8+ populations. Germline V gene sequence: CDR1 MDHEN, CDR2 SYDVKM. The CDR3 is 12 residues long. V was pared by 10 bases and J by 5 bases, with 5 bases of the junction left unmatched. Sequencing was performed with immunoSEQ multiplex PCR; in TCRdb, only in-frame clones are kept and a portion is missing. Among roughly 80,000 clones listed, 80% to 85% were seen once. The specimen comprised CD4+ T cells from blood, sampled almost 47 months after liver transplant. The chain joins TRBV28 to TRBJ1-5; 7 nucleotides agree with TRBD1. The source of this sequence is a human patient who received a liver transplant. Some T cells may be the graft donor's. This CDR3 reads CATRGGDQPQHF. CDR3 sequence (DNA): TGTGCCACCAGGGGGGGAGATCAGCCCCAGCATTTT.